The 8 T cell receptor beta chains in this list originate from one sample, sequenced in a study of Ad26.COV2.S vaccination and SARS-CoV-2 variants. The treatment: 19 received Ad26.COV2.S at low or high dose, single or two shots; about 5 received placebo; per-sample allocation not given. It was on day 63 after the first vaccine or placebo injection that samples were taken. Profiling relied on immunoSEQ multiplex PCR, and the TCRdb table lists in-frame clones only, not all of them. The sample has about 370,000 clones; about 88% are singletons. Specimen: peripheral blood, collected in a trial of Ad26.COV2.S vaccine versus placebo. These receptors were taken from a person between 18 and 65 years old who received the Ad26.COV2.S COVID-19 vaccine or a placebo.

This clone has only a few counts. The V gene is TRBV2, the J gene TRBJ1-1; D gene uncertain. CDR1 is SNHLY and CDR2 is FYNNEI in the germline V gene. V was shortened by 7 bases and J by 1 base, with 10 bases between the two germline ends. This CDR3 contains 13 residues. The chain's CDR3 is CASIPDGNTEAFF. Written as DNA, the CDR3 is TGTGCCAGCATCCCAGACGGGAACACTGAAGCTTTCTTT.

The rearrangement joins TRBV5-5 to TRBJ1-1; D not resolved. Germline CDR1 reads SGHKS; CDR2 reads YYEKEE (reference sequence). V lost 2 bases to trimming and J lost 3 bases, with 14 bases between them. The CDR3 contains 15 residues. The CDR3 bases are TGTGCCAGCAGCTTTACAGAATATGGGGACACTGAAGCTTTCTTT. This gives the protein CASSFTEYGDTEAFF.

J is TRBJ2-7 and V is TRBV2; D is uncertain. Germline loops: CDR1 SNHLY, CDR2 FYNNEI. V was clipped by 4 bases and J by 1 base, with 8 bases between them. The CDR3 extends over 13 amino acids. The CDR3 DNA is TGTGCCAGCAGTGGGCGGATGTCCTACGAGCAGTACTTC. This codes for CASSGRMSYEQYF.

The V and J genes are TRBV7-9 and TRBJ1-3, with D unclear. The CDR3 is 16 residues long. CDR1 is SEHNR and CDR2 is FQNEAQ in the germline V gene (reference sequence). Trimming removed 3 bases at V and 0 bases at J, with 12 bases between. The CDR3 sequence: CASSFPTISSGNTIYF. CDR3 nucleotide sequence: TGTGCCAGCAGCTTCCCCACCATTAGCTCTGGAAACACCATATATTTT.

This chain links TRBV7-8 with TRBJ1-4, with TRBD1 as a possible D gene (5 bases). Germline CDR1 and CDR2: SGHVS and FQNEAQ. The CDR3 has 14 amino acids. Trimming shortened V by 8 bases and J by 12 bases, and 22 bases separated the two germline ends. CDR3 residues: CASGIGRGGVELFF. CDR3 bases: TGTGCCAGCGGTATAGGTCGGGGGGGTGTAGAACTGTTTTTT.

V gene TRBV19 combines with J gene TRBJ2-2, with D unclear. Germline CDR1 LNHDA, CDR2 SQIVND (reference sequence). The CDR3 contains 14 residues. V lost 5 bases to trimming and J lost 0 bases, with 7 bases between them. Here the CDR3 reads CASSVHTNTGELFF. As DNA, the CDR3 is TGTGCCAGTAGTGTGCACACGAACACCGGGGAGCTGTTTTTT.

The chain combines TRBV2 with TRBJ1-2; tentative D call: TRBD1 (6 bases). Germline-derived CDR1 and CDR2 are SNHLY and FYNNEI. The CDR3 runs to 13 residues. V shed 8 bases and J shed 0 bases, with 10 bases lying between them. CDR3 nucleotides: TGTGCCAGCGGCAGGGGAGCTAACTATGGCTACACCTTC. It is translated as CASGRGANYGYTF.

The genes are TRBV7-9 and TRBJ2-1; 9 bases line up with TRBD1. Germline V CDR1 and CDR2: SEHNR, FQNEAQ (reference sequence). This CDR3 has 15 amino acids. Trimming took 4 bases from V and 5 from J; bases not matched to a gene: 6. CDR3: CASSSQGAVDNEQFF. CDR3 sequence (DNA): TGTGCCAGCAGCTCACAGGGGGCCGTCGACAATGAGCAGTTCTTC.